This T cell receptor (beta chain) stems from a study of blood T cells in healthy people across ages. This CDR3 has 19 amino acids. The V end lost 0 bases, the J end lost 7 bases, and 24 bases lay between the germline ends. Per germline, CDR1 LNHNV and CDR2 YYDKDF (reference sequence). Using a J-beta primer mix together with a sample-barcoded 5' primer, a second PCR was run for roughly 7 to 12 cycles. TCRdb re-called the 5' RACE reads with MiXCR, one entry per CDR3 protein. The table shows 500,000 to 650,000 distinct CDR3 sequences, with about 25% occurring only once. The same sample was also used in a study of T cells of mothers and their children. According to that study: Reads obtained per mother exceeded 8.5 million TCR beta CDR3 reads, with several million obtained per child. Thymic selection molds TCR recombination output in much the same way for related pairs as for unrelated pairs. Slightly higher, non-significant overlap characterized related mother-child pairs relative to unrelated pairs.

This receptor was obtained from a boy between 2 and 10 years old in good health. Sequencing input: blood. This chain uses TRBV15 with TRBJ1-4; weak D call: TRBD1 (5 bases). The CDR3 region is CATSREIGGTLGWGEKLFF. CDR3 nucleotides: TGTGCCACCAGCAGAGAGATTGGAGGGACTTTGGGCTGGGGTGAAAAACTGTTTTTT.